This T cell receptor (beta chain) was found in a study of cytomegalovirus exposure and HLA in healthy donors. The primer mix had 60 Vbeta and 13 Jbeta primers. Sequenced by immunoSEQ multiplex PCR; TCRdb stores in-frame clones only, minus some. Among around 180,000 clones listed, around four fifths were seen once. Regarding the study as a whole: It was about 150 TCR beta chains that were listed as cytomegalovirus-associated. Relative to the approximately 680-donor mean, N-insertions were reportedly fewer in an Asian-associated ancestry cluster in a later analysis. Accurate prediction of HLA-A and HLA-B alleles (for most subjects) was reportedly achieved from TCR beta sequences. A later analysis revealed that TCR association rates differed between HLA loci, peaking at DRB1 and bottoming out at HLA-C.

In its sample, this clone was seen a few times. Its antigen is still unknown. The source of this sequence is a woman aged 40 to 50 in good health and CMV-seronegative. Material: PBMCs.

The CDR3 region is CASSLGGGATSTEAFF. CDR3 in DNA: TGCGCCAGCAGCTTGGGAGGGGGTGCGACGAGCACTGAAGCTTTCTTT. The chain is built from TRBV5-1 and TRBJ1-1; perhaps TRBD1 as D (6 bases). The germline CDR1 and CDR2 sequences are SGHRS and YFSETQ. The CDR3 covers 16 residues. Deletions cut 0 bases from V and 4 bases from J, with 16 bases between.